In its sample, the clone carrying this TCR beta chain was seen a few times. What it binds is unknown. It was with a sample-barcoded 5' primer and a J-beta primer mix that a second PCR of roughly 7 to 12 cycles was run. TCRdb recomputed calls from the 5' RACE reads with MiXCR, one row per CDR3 protein. The sample has under 1,100,000 distinct CDR3 sequences, 20% to 25% seen once; the top ten hold less than 0.85%. These data are taken from a study of blood T cells in healthy people across ages. The study, taken as a whole, reports: Per million T cells, TCR beta diversity dropped roughly linearly as age increased.

Total RNA, at least 5 micrograms per sample, came from PBMCs. CDR3 length equals 14 residues. V trimming: 6 bases; J trimming: 4 bases; junction bases outside the gene matches: 2. The sample also formed part of further work on T cells of mothers and their children. From that study: A few healthy Caucasian mothers served as donors, and their six children did as well.

The chain combines TRBV12-3 or TRBV12-4 with TRBJ2-3; 12 nucleotides match TRBD2. The specimen sequenced was blood. This TCR came from a girl aged 2 to 9 in good health. Here the CDR3 DNA reads TGTGCCAGCAGGACTAGCGGGAGCCCAGATACGCAGTATTTT. Its protein is CASRTSGSPDTQYF.